The 26 T cell receptor beta chains below come from one sample, sequenced in a study of kidney transplant recipient with SARS-CoV-2 infection. One entry per CDR3 protein results from TCRdb running MiXCR on the reads. Of about 250,000 distinct CDR3 sequences listed, around 26% are singletons. The sequenced sample was a blood sample, obtained at baseline and between days 110 and 120 from a kidney transplant recipient. The receptor source for this set is a male patient between 25 and 40 years old who had COVID-19 and was a kidney transplant recipient. Some of the T cells may derive from the graft donor.

To note about this clonotype: A much bigger clone sits one base away, suggesting this may be a read error. The V gene is TRBV18, the J gene TRBJ1-2; D possibly corresponds to TRBD1 (5 bases). Trimming left V 0 bases short and J 4 bases short, with 18 bases between. From germline, CDR1 is KGHSH and CDR2 LQKENI. The CDR3 has 17 residues. CDR3 protein: CASSPPGLTATPYGYTF. The CDR3 bases are TGTGCCAGCTCACCACCGGGCCTGACAGCAACGCCCTATGGCTACACCTTC.

This clonotype was observed a single time. A clone one base away is much larger, so this may be a read error. The V call is TRBV12-3 or TRBV12-4, the J call TRBJ1-5; 7 nucleotides align to TRBD1. The CDR3 runs to 15 residues. In DNA, the CDR3 is TGTGCCAACAGTTTTATTGGGGACAGCAAACAGCCCCAGCATTTT. Encoded protein: CANSFIGDSKQPQHF.

With regard to this clonotype: A much larger clonotype is one base distant, so this may be a read error. This sequence joins TRBV6-5 and TRBJ2-4, with TRBD1 as a possible D gene (6 bases). Germline V CDR1 and CDR2: MNHEY, SVGAGI. V was clipped by 4 bases and J by 13 bases, with 17 bases between them. The CDR3 has 13 residues. The CDR3 DNA follows: TGTGCCAGCAGTTCCAGGACAGCCTACGCGCAGTACTTC. It specifies CASSSRTAYAQYF.

The table lists this clonotype with many counts. The chain has TRBV24-1 and TRBJ2-2; TRBD2 agrees at 11 bases. Germline CDR1 KGHDR, CDR2 SFDVKD. This CDR3 has 16 residues. J was trimmed by 6 bases and V by 4 bases; bases with no gene match: 6. CDR3 nucleotides: TGTGCCACCAGTGAACATAGCGGGGGGGCCGCCGGGGAGCTGTTTTTT. It codes for CATSEHSGGAAGELFF.

This clonotype was counted a few times. This chain joins TRBV3-1 and TRBJ2-1; TRBD2 matches at 12 bases. CDR1 is LGHDT, CDR2 YNNKEL, per germline (reference sequence). This CDR3 spans 15 amino acids. Trimming took 6 bases from V and 3 from J; bases not matched to a gene: 3. The DNA of the CDR3 is TGTGCCAGCAGACCGGGACTAGCGGGCTACAATGAGCAGTTCTTC. This encodes CASRPGLAGYNEQFF.

As DNA, the CDR3 is TGTGCCAGTAGTATAGTAGATGGTGCGGGGGGTTCCTACAATGAGCAGTTCTTC. Its protein product is CASSIVDGAGGSYNEQFF. J is TRBJ2-1 and V is TRBV19, with TRBD2 identical over 8 bases. Germline CDR1 is LNHDA and CDR2 is SQIVND (reference sequence). Trimming removed 1 base from V and 1 base from J; junction bases left unmatched: 9. The CDR3 is 18 amino acids.

Points on this clonotype: A read error is possible here, since a much larger clone lies one base away. The V gene is TRBV12-3 or TRBV12-4, the J gene TRBJ2-2; D unclear. There are 13 residues in the CDR3. CDR3 nucleotides: TGTGCCGGCAGTTTAACTCCAACCGCGGAGCTGTTTTTT. It is translated as CAGSLTPTAELFF.

A note on this clonotype: A much larger clone differs from this one at a single base, so this may be a read error. J is TRBJ1-2 and V is TRBV5-1; D is possibly TRBD1 (6 bases). CDR3 length: 14 amino acids. Germline values: CDR1 SGHRS, CDR2 YFSETQ. The CDR3 coding sequence is TGCGTCAGCAGCTTGGGGGCCACAAACTATGGCTACACCTTC. It encodes CVSSLGATNYGYTF.

This clonotype was counted at least ten times. The CDR3, as DNA: TGTGCCAGCGCGTGGGGCAGGTCAAATGAAAAACTGTTTTTT. The encoded protein is CASAWGRSNEKLFF. The V gene is TRBV3-1, the J gene TRBJ1-4; weak D call: TRBD1 (5 bases). This CDR3 is 14 amino acids long. Germline values: CDR1 LGHDT, CDR2 YNNKEL (reference sequence). The germline V and J ends were trimmed by 8 bases and 5 bases, with 15 bases remaining between them.

On this clonotype: A much larger clone sits a single nucleotide away, making a read error possible. This chain links TRBV19 with TRBJ2-7; perhaps TRBD2 as D (6 bases). CDR1 and CDR2 (germline): LNHDA, SQIVND (reference sequence). CDR3 length: 15 residues. Trimming stripped 5 bases from V and 3 bases from J, with 17 bases between. CDR3 region: CASSPWGGKNYEQYF. The CDR3 DNA reads as TGTGCCAGTAGTCCTTGGGGCGGGAAGAACTACGAGCAGTACTTC.

The genes are TRBV20-1 and TRBJ1-2; D call uncertain. The germline CDR1 and CDR2 sequences are DFQATT and SNEGSKA (reference sequence). This CDR3 is built from 16 residues. With 4 bases removed from V and 4 bases from J, the gap between germline ends came to 22 bases. CDR3 DNA sequence: TGCAGTGCTAAACTTCTGCTGTTTCGAAAGACCTATGGCTACACCTTC. It translates to CSAKLLLFRKTYGYTF.

This clonotype was recorded many times. The rearrangement links TRBV3-1 to TRBJ2-5; TRBD1 or TRBD2 may be the D gene (5 bases each). The CDR3 runs 17 residues. The germline V gene has CDR1 LGHDT and CDR2 YNNKEL (reference sequence). V gave up 5 bases and J gave up 5 bases, with 24 bases separating them. CDR3 residues: CASSGTNPISFSETQYF. DNA of the CDR3: TGTGCCAGCAGCGGGACGAATCCCATTTCTTTCTCTGAGACCCAGTACTTC.

This clonotype was seen ten or more times. The chain links TRBV3-1 to TRBJ2-2, with D perhaps TRBD1 or TRBD2 (6 bases each). Germline loops: CDR1 LGHDT, CDR2 YNNKEL (reference sequence). The CDR3 is 16 amino acids. With 4 bases removed from V and 6 bases from J, the gap between germline ends came to 18 bases. CDR3 amino acids: CASSLQGLSLSGELFF. As DNA, the CDR3 is TGTGCCAGCAGCCTACAGGGACTCTCGCTCTCCGGGGAGCTGTTTTTT.

This clonotype was seen many times. V gene TRBV20-1 combines with J gene TRBJ2-7; D is undetermined. The germline V gene has CDR1 DFQATT and CDR2 SNEGSKA (reference sequence). Trimming left V 6 bases short and J 5 bases short, with 17 bases between. This CDR3 comprises 13 residues. Written as DNA, the CDR3 is TGCAGTGCACGGTTGGGCGAGAGGAACGAGCAGTACTTC. Translating gives CSARLGERNEQYF.

This clonotype was seen only once. CDR3 sequence: CASIPTSASSYNEQFF. As DNA, the CDR3 is TGTGCCAGCATCCCCACTAGCGCGAGCTCCTACAATGAGCAGTTCTTC. The gene calls are TRBV11-2 and TRBJ2-1, with 7 bases matching TRBD2. V dropped 7 bases and J dropped 0; count of bases not matched to a gene: 9. This CDR3 is 16 amino acids long. Germline V gives CDR1 SGHAT, CDR2 FQNNGV.

This clonotype showed up many times. The chain is built from TRBV3-1 and TRBJ2-2; D unresolved. V was pared by 5 bases and J by 5 bases, with 24 bases between. The CDR3 covers 18 residues. Germline V gene data show CDR1 as LGHDT and CDR2 as YNNKEL (reference sequence). The CDR3 bases are TGTGCCAGCAGCACGTCGTGTCCCATTTCAGGCTTGACCGGGGAGCTGTTTTTT. Protein product: CASSTSCPISGLTGELFF.

Points on this clonotype: Just one base apart from a much larger clone, this may be a read error. The chain carries TRBV6-5 and TRBJ1-2; D remains ambiguous. The CDR3 runs to 17 residues. Between the trimmed V and J ends, which lost 4 bases and 4 bases, there was a span of 22 bases. Germline-derived CDR1 and CDR2 are MNHEY and SVGAGI. The CDR3 sequence: CASSCSAPMRKTYGYTF. The CDR3, as DNA: TGTGCCAGCAGTTGTAGTGCCCCTATGCGAAAGACCTATGGCTACACCTTC.

This clonotype was found many times. This chain links TRBV29-1 with TRBJ1-2; D ambiguous. The CDR3 spans 11 residues. From germline, CDR1 is SQVTM and CDR2 ANQGSEA. The germline V and J ends were trimmed by 5 bases and 5 bases, with 9 bases remaining between them. Here the CDR3 reads CSVSVGYGYTF. The CDR3 DNA reads as TGCAGCGTTTCAGTGGGTTATGGCTACACCTTC.

In the case of this clonotype: A read error may be the cause here, since a much bigger clone is one base away. The V gene is TRBV10-3, the J gene TRBJ1-2, with unresolved D. The germline V gene encodes CDR1 ENHRY and CDR2 SYGVKD. The CDR3 has 14 amino acids. CDR3 DNA: TGTGCCATCAGTGAGTCAAAACAACACTATGGCCACACCTTC. This codes for CAISESKQHYGHTF.

This clonotype was seen ten or more times. The chain is built from TRBV6-8 and TRBJ2-3, with no clear D. CDR3 length: 13 amino acids. Trimming removed 6 bases at V and 4 bases at J, with 11 bases between. The V gene's germline CDR1 is MNHGY and CDR2 SAAAGT. DNA of the CDR3: TGTGCCAGCAGCGGATCGGGCTCAGATACGCAGTATTTT. It yields the protein CASSGSGSDTQYF.

There are many counts of this clonotype. V gene TRBV6-6 combines with J gene TRBJ1-2; D not certain. This CDR3 is 17 amino acids long. Looked up from germline, CDR1 is MNHNY and CDR2 is SVGAGI (reference sequence). Between the trimmed V and J ends, which lost 5 bases and 4 bases, there was a span of 23 bases. Here the CDR3 DNA reads TGTGCCAGCAGTCCATACAAAGGTGGGAGAAAGACCTATGGCTACACCTTC. Its translation is CASSPYKGGRKTYGYTF.

V is TRBV5-6 and J is TRBJ2-2; D might be TRBD2 (5 bases). Germline CDR1 and CDR2: SGHDT and YYEEEE. V lost 2 bases, J lost 3 bases, and 20 bases lay in between. The CDR3 contains 18 residues. The CDR3 DNA reads TGTGCCAGCAGCTTTTTCGGGGTAGGGCTTAGAGACACCGGGGAGCTGTTTTTT. It translates to CASSFFGVGLRDTGELFF.

The table lists this clonotype with many counts. The rearrangement links TRBV7-2 to TRBJ2-1, with TRBD2 matching over 8 bases. V trimming: 1 base; J trimming: 3 bases; junction bases outside the gene matches: 8. CDR1 and CDR2 (germline): SGHTA, FQGNSA. This CDR3 contains 17 residues. The DNA of the CDR3 is TGTGCCAGCAGCTTAGATCTACTAGCGGATAACTACAATGAGCAGTTCTTC. Translating it yields CASSLDLLADNYNEQFF.

The sample holds many counts of this clonotype. This chain uses TRBV3-1 with TRBJ1-1, with D possibly matching TRBD1 (6 bases). Germline V CDR1 and CDR2: LGHDT, YNNKEL (reference sequence). This CDR3 has 14 amino acids. V lost 1 base, J lost 4 bases, and 10 bases lay in between. In DNA, the CDR3 is TGTGCCAGCAGCCAAGTTACCAGGGGCACTGAAGCTTTCTTT. Its protein is CASSQVTRGTEAFF.

There are many counts of this clonotype. The chain joins TRBV5-6 to TRBJ1-2; D gene unclear. The CDR3 is 16 amino acids. CDR1 and CDR2 from the germline V gene are SGHDT and YYEEEE. Deletions cut 4 bases from V and 4 bases from J, with 20 bases between. CDR3 in DNA: TGTGCCAGCAGCCTGAAGCCGGGGTATGGTAGCTATGGCTACACCTTC. Amino acid sequence: CASSLKPGYGSYGYTF.

In the case of this clonotype: A much larger clone lies one base from this, so it may be a read error. The chain has TRBV3-1 and TRBJ2-2; the D gene is possibly TRBD2 (5 bases). Looked up from germline, CDR1 is LGHDT and CDR2 is YNNKEL (reference sequence). The CDR3 length is 18 residues. CDR3 region: CASSRPFPISGLTGELSF. The DNA of the CDR3 is TGTGCCAGCAGCCGTCCGTTTCCCATTTCAGGCTTGACCGGGGAGCTGTCTTTT.